The present T cell receptor beta chain was sequenced within a study of T cells in Graves' hyperthyroidism and ophthalmopathy. Amplification of TCR beta CDR3 regions used RNA as the template. HTBI primers drove first-round RT-PCR of the TCR CDR3. TCRdb re-derived calls from the multiplex PCR reads in MiXCR, one entry per CDR3 protein. The sample contains around 600,000 distinct CDR3 sequences, about 14% of which appear only once. General study findings and limits: Blood held most thyroid clonotypes expanded above 0.001 frequency. A model built on 13 V-J features separated ophthalmopathy from stable hyperthyroidism.

This clonotype was picked up many times. Its target is unknown. The ends lost 5 bases at V and 7 bases at J; junction bases unmatched: 10. Germline values: CDR1 SGHTA, CDR2 FQGTGA. The CDR3 is 16 residues long. The material sequenced was blood. The TCR comes from a woman aged 18-29 years with Graves' ophthalmopathy. The chain couples TRBV7-3 to TRBJ2-2, with TRBD1 matching 10 bases. For the CDR3, the DNA is TGTGCCAGCAGCATCTACAGACAGGGGGCGAGCGGGGAGCTGTTTTTT. As protein: CASSIYRQGASGELFF. The variable domain in full, with the rest retrieved from reference TRBV7-3 and TRBJ2-2, is GAGVSQTPSNKVTEKGKYVELRCDPISGHTALYWYRQSLGQGPEFLIYFQGTGAADDSGLPNDRFFAVRPEGSVSTLKIQRTERGDSAVYLCASSIYRQGASGELFFGEGSRLTVL.